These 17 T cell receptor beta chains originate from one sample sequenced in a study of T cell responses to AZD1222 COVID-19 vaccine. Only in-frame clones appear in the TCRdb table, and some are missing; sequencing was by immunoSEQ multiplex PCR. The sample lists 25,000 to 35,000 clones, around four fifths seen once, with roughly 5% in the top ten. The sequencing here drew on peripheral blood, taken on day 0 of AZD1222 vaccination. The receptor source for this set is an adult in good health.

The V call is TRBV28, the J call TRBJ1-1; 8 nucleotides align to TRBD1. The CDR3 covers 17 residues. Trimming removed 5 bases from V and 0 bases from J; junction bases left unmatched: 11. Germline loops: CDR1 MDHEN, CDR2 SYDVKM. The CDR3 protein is CASSLPYRTGLNTEAFF. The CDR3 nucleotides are TGTGCCAGCAGTCTCCCATATCGGACAGGGTTGAACACTGAAGCTTTCTTT.

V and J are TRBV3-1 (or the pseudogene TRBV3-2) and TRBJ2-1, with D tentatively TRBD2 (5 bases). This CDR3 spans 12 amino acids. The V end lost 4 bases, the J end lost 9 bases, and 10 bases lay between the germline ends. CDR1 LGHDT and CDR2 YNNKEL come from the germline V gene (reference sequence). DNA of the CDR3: TGTGCCAGCAGCCTACTAGTCAGTGAGCAGTTCTTC. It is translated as CASSLLVSEQFF.

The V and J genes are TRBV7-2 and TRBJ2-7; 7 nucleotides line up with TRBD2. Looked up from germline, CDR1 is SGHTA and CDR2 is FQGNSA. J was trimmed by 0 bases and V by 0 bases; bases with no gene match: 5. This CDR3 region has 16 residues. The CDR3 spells CASSLASGASSYEQYV. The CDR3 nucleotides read TGTGCCAGCAGCTTAGCGAGCGGGGCTAGCTCCTACGAGCAGTACGTC.

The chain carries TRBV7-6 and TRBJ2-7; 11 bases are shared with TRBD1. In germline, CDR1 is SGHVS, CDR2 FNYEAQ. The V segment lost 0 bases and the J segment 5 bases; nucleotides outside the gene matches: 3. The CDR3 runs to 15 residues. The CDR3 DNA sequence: TGTGCCAGCAGCTTAGCGAGGACAGGGGGCGACGAGCAGTACTTC. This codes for CASSLARTGGDEQYF. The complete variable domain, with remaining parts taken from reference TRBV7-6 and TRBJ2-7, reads GAGVSQSPRYKVTKRGQDVALRCDPISGHVSLYWYRQALGQGPEFLTYFNYEAQQDKSGLPNDRFSAERPEGSISTLTIQRTEQRDSAMYRCASSLARTGGDEQYFGPGTRLTVT.

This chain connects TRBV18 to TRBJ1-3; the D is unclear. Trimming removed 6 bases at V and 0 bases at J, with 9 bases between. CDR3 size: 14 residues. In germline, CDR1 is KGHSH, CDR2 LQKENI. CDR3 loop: CASSDGSSGNTIYF. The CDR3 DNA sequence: TGTGCCAGCTCGGACGGAAGCTCTGGAAACACCATATATTTT.

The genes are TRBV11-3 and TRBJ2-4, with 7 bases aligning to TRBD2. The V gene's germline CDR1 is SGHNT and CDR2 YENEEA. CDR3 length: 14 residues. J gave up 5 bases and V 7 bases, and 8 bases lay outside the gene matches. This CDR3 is CASTKTSVENIQYF. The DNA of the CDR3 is TGTGCCAGCACCAAAACTAGCGTAGAAAACATTCAGTACTTC.

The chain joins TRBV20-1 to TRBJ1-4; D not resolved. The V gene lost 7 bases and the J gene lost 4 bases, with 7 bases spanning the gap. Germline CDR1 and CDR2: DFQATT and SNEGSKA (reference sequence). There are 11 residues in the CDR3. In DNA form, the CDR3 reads TGCAGTGGGCTCCTTAATGAAAAACTGTTTTTT. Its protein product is CSGLLNEKLFF.

CDR3 nucleotides: TGTGCCAGCAGTTCCTTGCCCAACCCGGCGCAGTATTTT. Encoded protein: CASSSLPNPAQYF. The rearrangement links TRBV6-5 to TRBJ2-3; D unresolved. This CDR3 spans 13 amino acids. Germline loops: CDR1 MNHEY, CDR2 SVGAGI. Trimming shortened V by 4 bases and J by 10 bases, and 15 bases separated the two germline ends.

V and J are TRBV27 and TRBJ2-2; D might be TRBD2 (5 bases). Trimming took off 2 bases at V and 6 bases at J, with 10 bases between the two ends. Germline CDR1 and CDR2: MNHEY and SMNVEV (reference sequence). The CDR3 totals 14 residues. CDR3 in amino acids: CASSLGMRAGELFF. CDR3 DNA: TGTGCCAGCAGTTTAGGAATGAGGGCCGGGGAGCTGTTTTTT.

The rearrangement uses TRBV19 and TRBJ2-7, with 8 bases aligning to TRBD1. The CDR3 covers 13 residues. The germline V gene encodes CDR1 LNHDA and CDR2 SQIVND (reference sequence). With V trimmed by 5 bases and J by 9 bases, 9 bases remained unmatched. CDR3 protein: CASSPGQGSMQYV. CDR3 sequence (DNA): TGTGCCAGTAGTCCAGGACAGGGTTCGATGCAGTACGTC.

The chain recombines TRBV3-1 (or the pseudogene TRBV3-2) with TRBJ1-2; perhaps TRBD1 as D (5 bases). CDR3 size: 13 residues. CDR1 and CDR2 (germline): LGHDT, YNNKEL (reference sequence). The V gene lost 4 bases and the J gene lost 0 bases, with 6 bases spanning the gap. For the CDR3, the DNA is TGTGCCAGCAGCCGGGGGGCTAACTATGGCTACACCTTC. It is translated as CASSRGANYGYTF.

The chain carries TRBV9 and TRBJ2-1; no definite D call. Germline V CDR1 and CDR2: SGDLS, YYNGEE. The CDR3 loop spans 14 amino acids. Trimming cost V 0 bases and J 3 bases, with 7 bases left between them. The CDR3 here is CASSVGRNYNEQFF. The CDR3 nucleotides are TGTGCCAGCAGCGTAGGCCGGAACTACAATGAGCAGTTCTTC.

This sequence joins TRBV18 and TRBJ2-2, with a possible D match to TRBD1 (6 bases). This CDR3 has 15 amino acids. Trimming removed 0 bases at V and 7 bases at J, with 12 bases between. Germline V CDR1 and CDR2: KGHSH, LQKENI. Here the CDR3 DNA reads TGTGCCAGCTCACCACCTGAGAGGGGGTTCGGGGAGCTGTTTTTT. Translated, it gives CASSPPERGFGELFF.

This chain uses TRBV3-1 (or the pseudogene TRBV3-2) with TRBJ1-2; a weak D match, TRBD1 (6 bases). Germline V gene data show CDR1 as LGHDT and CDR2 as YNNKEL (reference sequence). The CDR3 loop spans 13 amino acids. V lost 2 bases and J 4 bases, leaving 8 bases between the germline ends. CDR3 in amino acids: CASSQTGTYGYTF. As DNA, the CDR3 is TGTGCCAGCAGCCAAACAGGGACCTATGGCTACACCTTC.

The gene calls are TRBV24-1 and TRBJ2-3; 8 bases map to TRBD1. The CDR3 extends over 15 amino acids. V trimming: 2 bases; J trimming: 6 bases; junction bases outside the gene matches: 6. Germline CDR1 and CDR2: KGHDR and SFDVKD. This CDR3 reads CATSDSTGVGDTQYF. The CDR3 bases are TGTGCCACCAGTGATTCGACAGGGGTGGGCGATACGCAGTATTTT.

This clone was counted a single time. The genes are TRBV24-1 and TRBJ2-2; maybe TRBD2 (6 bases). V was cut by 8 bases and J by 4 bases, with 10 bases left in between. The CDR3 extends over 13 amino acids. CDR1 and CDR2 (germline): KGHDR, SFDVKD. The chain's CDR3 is CATKVSGTGELFF. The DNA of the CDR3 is TGTGCCACCAAGGTTAGCGGCACCGGGGAGCTGTTTTTT.

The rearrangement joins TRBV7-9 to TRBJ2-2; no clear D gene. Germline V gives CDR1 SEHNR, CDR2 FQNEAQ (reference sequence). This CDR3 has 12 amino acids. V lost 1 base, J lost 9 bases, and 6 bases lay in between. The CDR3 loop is CASSLDGRELFF. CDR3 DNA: TGTGCCAGCAGCTTAGATGGGCGGGAGCTGTTTTTT.